A selection of T cell receptor beta chains follows, all from one sample in a study of cytotoxic CD8 clonotypes in ibrutinib-treated CLL. Produced via immunoSEQ multiplex PCR; TCRdb's table is partial and in-frame only. This table holds about 50,000 clones, about 72% found once. This sample comprised PBMCs, obtained after 12 months of ibrutinib treatment. The receptors come from a human donor with chronic lymphocytic leukemia. The CDR3 runs from the conserved cysteine through the conserved F or W. The order of the fields is D gene, clone size, J gene, V gene, CDR3 DNA, CDR3 protein. D genes are given only for firm matches. Some rows mark clone size as missing; the rest say once, few, many or name a class of expanded clone.

>TRBD2|-|TRBJ2-1|TRBV7-6
TGTGCCAGCAGCTATGGGCTGCGGGGGGAGCAGTTCTTC
CASSYGLRGEQFF
>TRBD2|-|TRBJ2-3|TRBV9
TGTGCCAGCACCCGAGGGGGACTAGCGCCAGATACGCAGTATTTT
CASTRGGLAPDTQYF
>TRBD1|-|TRBJ2-1|TRBV14
TGTGCCAGCAGCCAAGATCGGCAGGGGGCGCGAAATGAGCAGTTCTTC
CASSQDRQGARNEQFF
>-|-|TRBJ1-5|TRBV5-5
TGTGCCAGCAGCTTGGGGGGGCATCAGCCCCAGCATTTT
CASSLGGHQPQHF
>-|-|TRBJ2-3|TRBV9
TGTGCCAGCAGCGTAGGGGGGGTTAGCACAGATACGCAGTATTTT
CASSVGGVSTDTQYF
>-|-|TRBJ2-7|TRBV5-4
TGTGCCAGCGGGTGGGGCAGCCTCTACGAGCAGTACTTC
CASGWGSLYEQYF
>-|-|TRBJ2-7|TRBV7-6
TGTGCCAGCAGCTTAGATATGGCCCTGGGTGGGGAGCAGTACTTC
CASSLDMALGGEQYF
>-|-|TRBJ2-5|TRBV6-5
TGTGCCAGCAGTCCCATGCCTCGGGGGAAAGAGACCCAGTACTTC
CASSPMPRGKETQYF
>-|few|TRBJ1-1|TRBV30
TGTGCCTGGTCTAGAACCAGGGGGAACACTGAAGCTTTCTTT
CAWSRTRGNTEAFF
>TRBD1|few|TRBJ1-5|TRBV2
TGTGCCAGCAGTCAGGGGGCGAATCAGCCCCAGCATTTT
CASSQGANQPQHF
>TRBD1|-|TRBJ2-7|TRBV10-2
TGCGCCAGCAGCGGACAGGCATCCTACGAGCAGTACTTC
CASSGQASYEQYF
>-|-|TRBJ2-5|TRBV2
TGTGCCAGCAGACAAGAGACCCAGTACTTC
CASRQETQYF
>TRBD1|-|TRBJ1-4|TRBV5-1
TGCGCCAGCAAAGGAGGGGGCGACGAAAAACTGTTTTTT
CASKGGGDEKLFF
>-|-|TRBJ2-7|TRBV30
TGTGCCTGGAACTTCGGGTCGGCCTACGAGCAGTACTTC
CAWNFGSAYEQYF
>-|once|TRBJ2-3|TRBV9
TGTGCCAGCAGCGCCGTAACTAGCACAGATACGCAGTATTTT
CASSAVTSTDTQYF
>-|-|TRBJ2-5|TRBV5-4
TGTGCCAGCAGCTTCCTTCCTGGTATACGTCAAGAGACCCAGTACTTC
CASSFLPGIRQETQYF
>TRBD2|once|TRBJ2-1|TRBV7-2
TGTGCCAGCAGCTTCGCGGGGGACCCTTACAATGAGCAGTTCTTC
CASSFAGDPYNEQFF
>-|-|TRBJ1-2|TRBV6-1
TGTGCCAGCAGTGAAGCGCAAAGGGCGGGCTACACCTTC
CASSEAQRAGYTF
>TRBD1|once|TRBJ2-7|TRBV7-9
TGTGCCAGCAGCCAGACGGACAGGGTACAGCAGTACTTC
CASSQTDRVQQYF
>TRBD2|-|TRBJ2-7|TRBV11-2
TGTGCCAGCAGCTACCTAGCGGGAGGGGGATACGAGCAGTACTTC
CASSYLAGGGYEQYF
>-|-|TRBJ2-3|TRBV30
TGTGCCTGGAGCACCGGACAAAGGGTTTACACAGATACGCAGTATTTT
CAWSTGQRVYTDTQYF
>-|-|TRBJ2-2|TRBV19
TGTGCCAGTAGTTGGAAAGGCGTCGGGGAGCTGTTTTTT
CASSWKGVGELFF
>-|-|TRBJ2-5|TRBV6-6
TGTGCCAGCAGTTACTCGATGACAGGCCCCAGGACCCAGTACTTC
CASSYSMTGPRTQYF
>TRBD1|once|TRBJ2-5|TRBV29-1
TGCAGCGTTGGGTTGGGACAGGGTAAGACCCAGTACTTC
CSVGLGQGKTQYF
>-|-|TRBJ2-6|TRBV11-2
TGTGCCAGCAGCTTAGAAATTCCCAGCTCTGGGGCCAACGTCCTGACTTTC
CASSLEIPSSGANVLTF
>-|-|TRBJ2-7|TRBV6-1
TGTGCCAGCAGTGAAGTGGCGGGGAGGAGGGAGCAGTACTTC
CASSEVAGRREQYF
>-|-|TRBJ1-5|TRBV4-2
TGTGCCAGCAGCCAAGCCCCACAGGGTTCGGCTGGCAATCAGCCCCAGCATTTT
CASSQAPQGSAGNQPQHF
>-|few|TRBJ1-4|TRBV5-4
TGTGCCAGCAGCTTGGGCGGGGCGCGGTTTGAAAAACTGTTTTTT
CASSLGGARFEKLFF
>-|-|TRBJ1-4|TRBV30
TGTGCCCGATCACCAGCGGGGGGCCCTGCAACTAATGAAAAACTGTTTTTT
CARSPAGGPATNEKLFF
>-|-|TRBJ1-4|TRBV28
TGTGCCAGCAGTTCCTCCGTAGTTTCTTCAAATGAAAAACTGTTTTTT
CASSSSVVSSNEKLFF
>-|-|TRBJ2-5|TRBV18
TGTGCCAGCTCACCCTTGGAGACCCAGTACTTC
CASSPLETQYF
>-|-|TRBJ2-2|TRBV5-1
TGCGCCAGTGCGGGGTTACCAGCCACCGGGGAGCTGTTTTTT
CASAGLPATGELFF
>-|-|TRBJ2-1|TRBV11-3
TGTGCCAGCAGCTCGGCCCCTTCCTCCAATGAGCAGTTCTTC
CASSSAPSSNEQFF
>TRBD2|-|TRBJ2-7|TRBV5-4
TGTGCCAGCAGCCGAGGGCTAGCGGGAGGGCAGGAGTACTTC
CASSRGLAGGQEYF
>-|-|TRBJ2-3|TRBV11-2
TGTGCCAGCAGCTTAGATAGGGTAAAGACGAGTTTGATTACGCAGTATTTT
CASSLDRVKTSLITQYF
>TRBD2|few|TRBJ2-5|TRBV29-1
TGCAGCGTTGTAGCTAGCGGGAGGGAGACCCAGTACTTC
CSVVASGRETQYF
>TRBD1|once|TRBJ2-5|TRBV5-1
TGCGCCAGCAGCCCGACAGGGGGCGGTGAGACCCAGTACTTC
CASSPTGGGETQYF
>TRBD1|-|TRBJ1-1|TRBV4-2
TGTGCCAGCAGCCCCGGACAGGGGGGCACTGAAGCTTTCTTT
CASSPGQGGTEAFF
>-|-|TRBJ2-5|TRBV6-1
TGTGCCAGCAGTGAAGCGCTTCAACGGGCACAGACCCAGTACTTC
CASSEALQRAQTQYF
>-|few|TRBJ1-5|TRBV6-1
TGTGCCAGCAACACCGGAACCTCTTATCAGCCCCAGCATTTT
CASNTGTSYQPQHF
>-|-|TRBJ2-1|TRBV5-1
TGCGCCAGCAGCTTTCCCAGGCCCACCTACAATGAGCAGTTCTTC
CASSFPRPTYNEQFF
>TRBD2|-|TRBJ2-7|TRBV6-1
TGTGCCAGCAGCACTAGCGGGAGGGCCTACGAGCAGTACTTC
CASSTSGRAYEQYF
>-|-|TRBJ2-7|TRBV5-4
TGTGCCAGCAGTTCGGGGACAGAGCAGTACTTC
CASSSGTEQYF
>TRBD1|-|TRBJ2-7|TRBV28
TGTGCCAGCAGTCGACAGGGGCTCTCCTACGAGCAGTACTTC
CASSRQGLSYEQYF
>TRBD2|-|TRBJ2-7|TRBV29-1
TGCAGCGTTGACGGGACTAGCGGCAACTCTTACGAGCAGTACTTC
CSVDGTSGNSYEQYF
>-|-|TRBJ1-2|TRBV28
TGTGCCAGCAGTTCGCTCCGGTCAAGCCGCGGATGCACCTTC
CASSSLRSSRGCTF
>-|-|TRBJ1-5|TRBV11-2
TGTGCCAGCAGCTTAGGGAGGGGAGACGGTAGCAATCAGCCCCAGCATTTT
CASSLGRGDGSNQPQHF
>-|once|TRBJ2-5|TRBV6-1
TGTGCCAGCAGTGAAAACCCCTTTAGAACCCAGTACTTC
CASSENPFRTQYF
>TRBD1|few|TRBJ2-7|TRBV7-2
TGTGCCAGCAGGTCCGGGACAGGGGGGAGGGAGCAGTACTTC
CASRSGTGGREQYF
>TRBD1|-|TRBJ2-7|TRBV27
TGTGCCAGCAGTTTAAGCAGGGGGCTGGCGGTCATTAACGAGCAGTACTTC
CASSLSRGLAVINEQYF
>TRBD1|few|TRBJ2-1|TRBV27
TGTGCCAGCAGTTCAGGGGGAGACTACAATGAGCAGTTCTTC
CASSSGGDYNEQFF
>TRBD1|-|TRBJ1-2|TRBV5-4
TGTGCCAGCAGCTTAGACAGGGGGTTTGGCTACACCTTC
CASSLDRGFGYTF
>-|-|TRBJ2-5|TRBV7-6
TGTGCCAGCAGCTTCATGGGGGAAGAGACCCAGTACTTC
CASSFMGEETQYF
>-|few|TRBJ2-5|TRBV18
TGTGCCAGCTCACCCTACGTAGAGACCCAGTACTTC
CASSPYVETQYF
>-|-|TRBJ2-2|TRBV19
TGTGCCAGTACCGACCCCAGTTGGGACACCGGGGAGCTGTTTTTT
CASTDPSWDTGELFF
>TRBD1|few|TRBJ2-2|TRBV18
TGTGCCAGCTCATCTCCAGGGGGCCGGGAGCTGTTTTTT
CASSSPGGRELFF
>-|-|TRBJ2-1|TRBV19
TGTGCCAGTAGTCGGGGGGCTGGGGGAAACAATGAGCAGTTCTTC
CASSRGAGGNNEQFF
>TRBD1|-|TRBJ2-7|TRBV7-6
TGTGCCAGCAGCTTAGGACAGGGGCTAACCTACGAGCAGTACTTC
CASSLGQGLTYEQYF
>TRBD2|-|TRBJ2-7|TRBV30
TGTGCCTGGAGCGCCGGGGGGATAGGGGTAACGGTGCAGTACTTC
CAWSAGGIGVTVQYF
>-|-|TRBJ1-6|TRBV2
TGTGCCAGCAGTGAAGCGCTTACAGGAAGCTCCTATAATTCACCCCTCCACTTT
CASSEALTGSSYNSPLHF